This T cell receptor beta chain is from a study of T-cell reconstitution after alpha-beta-depleted transplantation in children. The study's findings and limits: Surviving recipient T cells and thymic progenitors produced the high day-60 TCRbeta diversity seen in some patients.

J lost 4 bases, V lost 1 base, and 2 bases had no gene match. This CDR3 has 15 amino acids. Preparation of the TCRbeta library used unique molecular identifiers. MiXCR, applied by TCRdb to the PCR reads, yields one record per CDR3 protein. The sample contains about 980,000 distinct CDR3 sequences, about 26% of which appear only once. About this clonotype: What it binds is unknown.

The sample was PBMCs, mostly from graft donor cells, taken 360 days after TCRalphabeta/CD19-depleted stem cell transplant. The clonotype originates from a boy younger than two who had a stem cell transplant for SCID, so the T cells may come from the graft donor. The chain employs TRBV12-3 or TRBV12-4 and TRBJ1-1; 11 bases line up with TRBD1. CDR3 amino acids: CASSLGGQGGTEAFF. In DNA, the CDR3 is TGTGCCAGCAGTTTAGGGGGACAGGGGGGCACTGAAGCTTTCTTT.